This T cell receptor beta chain was identified during a study of shared clonotypes between healthy human individuals. V trimming: 6 bases; J trimming: 7 bases; junction bases outside the gene matches: 12. This CDR3 is built from 16 residues. Per germline, CDR1 WSHSY and CDR2 SAAADI. The authors loaded around 190 ng DNA, roughly 33,000 T cell genomes, into sorted-subset replicate PCRs. The data were produced by immunoSEQ multiplex PCR, yet TCRdb's version contains in-frame clones alone and is incomplete. The profile shows more than 2,000,000 clones, roughly nine tenths of them singletons. This chain joins TRBV10-2 and TRBJ1-4, with 9 nucleotides matching TRBD1. The material sequenced was naive CD4+ T cells sorted from blood. Described subset: CD45RA+ positively selected. The source is a young man in good health. This chain's CDR3 is CASSEIRTGVSEKLFF. The DNA for the CDR3 is TGCGCCAGCAGCGAAATTCGGACAGGGGTTAGTGAAAAACTGTTTTTT.